The following is a T cell receptor beta chain sequence with its context. Its antigen is not identified. V dropped 0 bases and J dropped 5 bases, with 15 bases sitting between them. The CDR3 is made up of 16 amino acids. Germline CDR1 reads SGHRS; CDR2 reads YFSETQ. This sample stems from a study of CD8 T cells in Susac syndrome. General study results and limits: It was acknowledged in the study that the number of individuals who were included in its TCR sequencing and HLA analysis was relatively small.

Blood CD8+ and CD4+ T cells underwent high-throughput TCR beta sequencing. The CD8+ and CD4+ T cells were isolated magnetically using a negative isolation approach, whereas the TEMRA cells were enriched by FACS. Reverse transcription of roughly 0.45 to 1 ug RNA was performed with random hexamers. Coverage of TCR beta CDR3 amplification by immunoSEQ multiplex PCR extended to 54 Vbeta and 13 Jbeta. One entry per CDR3 protein results from TCRdb running MiXCR on the immunoSEQ multiplex PCR reads. The sample holds over 150,000 distinct CDR3 sequences, over 85% seen once. The TCR was taken from a human donor with multiple sclerosis. Sequenced: CD4+ T cells from PBMCs. The chain employs TRBV5-1 and TRBJ2-1; D may match TRBD1 or TRBD2 (6 bases each). CDR3 loop: CASSLARQEGDNEQFF. As DNA, the CDR3 is TGCGCCAGCAGCTTGGCCCGGCAGGAGGGGGACAATGAGCAGTTCTTC.